This TCR beta chain is from a study of cytomegalovirus exposure and HLA in healthy donors. Background on the study: In an earlier analysis, 95 million to 140 million unique TCR beta sequences were found from 150 million to 200 million T cells.

Comments on this clone: Its antigen remains unidentified.

CDR3 length: 16 residues. Germline V gene sequence: CDR1 SGHVS, CDR2 FQNEAQ. Trimming cost V 5 bases and J 1 base; bases outside gene matches: 7. Findings and limits, study-wide: Earlier analysis found most TCR beta V segments productive about 90% or about 30% of the time. The study recorded 150 to 200 TCR beta chains that were cytomegalovirus-associated. Later analysis suggested links between common viral pathogens and several top significant clusters.

PCR involved 60 Vbeta and 13 Jbeta primers. Clones were sequenced by immunoSEQ multiplex PCR, and TCRdb holds only the in-frame ones, with some missing. The repertoire holds about 94,000 clones, with 50% to 80% as singletons. The chain carries TRBV7-8 and TRBJ1-2, with 10 bases matching TRBD1. Sequences were obtained from PBMCs. This TCR came from a man aged 25 to 45 in good health and CMV-seronegative. The CDR3 loop reads CASSPPGTGVNYGYTF. The CDR3 coding sequence is TGTGCCAGCAGCCCCCCCGGGACAGGGGTTAACTATGGCTACACCTTC.